A single sample gave rise to the 15 T cell receptor beta chains below, sequenced in a study of blood T cells in healthy people across ages. Then a second PCR, running about 6 to 12 cycles, was carried out with a sample-barcoded 5' primer and a J-beta primer mix. TCRdb recomputed calls from the 5' RACE reads with MiXCR, one row per CDR3 protein. The sample has 1.5 million to 2 million distinct CDR3 sequences, about 31% seen once. The sequenced material came from blood. These receptors all stem from a woman aged 25 to 39 in good health.

The V call is TRBV27, the J call TRBJ2-1, with 7 positions matching TRBD2. The germline V gene has CDR1 MNHEY and CDR2 SMNVEV (reference sequence). The junction had 10 bases not matched to a gene; V was cut back by 5 bases and J by 3 bases. The CDR3 length is 16 residues. The CDR3: CASSRWEGLVYNEQFF. As DNA, the CDR3 is TGTGCCAGCAGTCGCTGGGAGGGATTAGTCTACAATGAGCAGTTCTTC.

A few counts support this clonotype. The J gene is TRBJ2-1, the V gene TRBV4-1; D is uncertain. The V gene's germline CDR1 is MGHRA and CDR2 YSYEKL. The CDR3 covers 13 residues. Trimming pared 8 bases from V and 9 bases from J, leaving 17 bases between. Here the CDR3 DNA reads TGCGCCAGCCGCGGCCCCGCTCCGGGTGAGCAGTTCTTC. It encodes CASRGPAPGEQFF.

V is TRBV20-1 and J is TRBJ2-5, with TRBD2 as a possible D gene (7 bases). The length of the CDR3 is 14 residues. Germline V gene sequence: CDR1 DFQATT, CDR2 SNEGSKA (reference sequence). V was trimmed by 3 bases and J by 4 bases, leaving 15 bases between them. The CDR3 here is CSASRGGVGETQYF. The DNA for the CDR3 is TGCAGTGCTAGTAGGGGGGGAGTTGGAGAGACCCAGTACTTC.

The chain carries TRBV20-1 and TRBJ2-7; tentative D call: TRBD1 (6 bases). The V gene's germline CDR1 is DFQATT and CDR2 SNEGSKA (reference sequence). The CDR3 sequence is 14 residues long. Trimming pared 5 bases from V and 3 bases from J, leaving 17 bases between. This CDR3 is CSAGTPGHSYEQYF. CDR3 nucleotide sequence: TGCAGTGCTGGTACTCCGGGACACAGCTACGAGCAGTACTTC.

This clonotype turned up a few times. V and J are TRBV7-9 and TRBJ2-4; possibly TRBD1 for D (5 bases). TRBJ2-7 explains the end of the DNA better; the J call may be wrong. The CDR3 has 14 amino acids. The germline V gene encodes CDR1 SEHNR and CDR2 FQNEAQ (reference sequence). CDR3 DNA: TGTGCCAGCAGCTTAGTAGTCAGGGACTACGAGCAGTACTTC. Protein product: CASSLVVRDYEQYF.

The chain links TRBV2 to TRBJ2-7; possible D gene TRBD1, 6 bases. V lost 6 bases, J lost 5 bases, and 20 bases lay in between. CDR1 and CDR2 from the germline V gene are SNHLY and FYNNEI. The CDR3 covers 15 residues. In DNA form, the CDR3 reads TGTGCCAGCAGACCAAAGGGGGACCCTCCGGACGAGCAGTACTTC. This encodes CASRPKGDPPDEQYF.

The chain carries TRBV20-1 and TRBJ2-4; 8 positions agree with TRBD1. The V gene's germline CDR1 is DFQATT and CDR2 SNEGSKA (reference sequence). Trimming took 5 bases from V and 3 from J; bases not matched to a gene: 3. The CDR3 covers 13 residues. This CDR3 reads CSAPDRGKNIQYF. The DNA of the CDR3 is TGCAGTGCTCCCGACAGGGGCAAAAACATTCAGTACTTC.

The chain joins TRBV14 to TRBJ2-7; D is undetermined. The V end was cut by 1 base, the J end by 1 base, with 14 bases between. CDR1 SGHDN and CDR2 FVKESK come from the germline V gene. The CDR3 covers 16 residues. CDR3 protein: CASSQGNHYGSYEQYF. The CDR3 nucleotides are TGTGCCAGCAGCCAAGGAAATCATTACGGATCCTACGAGCAGTACTTC.

The chain uses TRBV6-6 and TRBJ1-1; no clear D gene. The length of the CDR3 is 15 residues. The ends were cut back, 5 bases at V and 1 base at J, with 14 bases in the middle. Looked up from germline, CDR1 is MNHNY and CDR2 is SVGAGI (reference sequence). The CDR3 here is CASSDHRAGNTEAFF. For the CDR3, the DNA is TGTGCCAGCAGTGACCACCGGGCAGGGAACACTGAAGCTTTCTTT.

This clonotype was detected only a few times. Germline is not matched at one junction end, which may reflect a read error. V and J are TRBV6-6 and TRBJ1-4, with TRBD1 matching over 7 bases. There are 15 residues in the CDR3. Germline loops: CDR1 MNHNY, CDR2 SVGAGI (reference sequence). The CDR3, as DNA: TGTACCAGCAGTCCCATGACAGGGCCCATAGGAAGACTGTTTTTT. It encodes CTSSPMTGPIGRLFF.

This clonotype was detected a few times. V gene TRBV11-2 combines with J gene TRBJ2-5, with TRBD1 matching 8 bases. Germline V CDR1 and CDR2: SGHAT, FQNNGV. This CDR3 is 12 amino acids long. V lost 4 bases and J lost 12; bases outside the gene matches: 7. The CDR3 DNA reads as TGTGCCAGCAGCTCAGGACAGGGATCAAAGTACTTC. This encodes CASSSGQGSKYF. Looking up the rest from reference TRBV11-2 and TRBJ2-5 gives the full variable domain: EAGVAQSPRYKIIEKRQSVAFWCNPISGHATLYWYQQILGQGPKLLIQFQNNGVVDDSQLPKDRFSAERLKGVDSTLKIQPAKLEDSAVYLCASSSGQGSKYFGPGTRLLVL.

This clonotype was picked up a small number of times. This chain links TRBV12-3 or TRBV12-4 with TRBJ2-3; TRBD1 matches at 8 bases. Trimming cost V 0 bases and J 0 bases; bases outside gene matches: 8. The CDR3 totals 18 residues. CDR3 in DNA: TGTGCCAGCAGTTTAGCGCAGGCAGGGGGCACCAGCACAGATACGCAGTATTTT. It encodes CASSLAQAGGTSTDTQYF.

A remark on this clonotype: The CDR3 does not close with the conserved phenylalanine or tryptophan, likely indicating a read error. The chain combines TRBV6-5 with TRBJ2-5; D perhaps matches TRBD2 (5 bases). The J call may be incorrect, as the DNA end agrees better with TRBJ2-7. Germline-derived CDR1 and CDR2 are MNHEY and SVGAGI. The CDR3 runs 11 residues. CDR3 region: CASRRENEQYC. The CDR3, as DNA: TGTGCCAGCAGGAGGGAGAACGAGCAGTACTGC.

This rearrangement joins TRBV4-1 to TRBJ1-3, with D possibly TRBD1 on 5 matching bases. Between the trimmed V and J ends, which lost 2 bases and 1 base, there was a span of 9 bases. Germline loops: CDR1 MGHRA, CDR2 YSYEKL. CDR3 length: 15 residues. The CDR3 here is CASSQLTGSGNTIYF. CDR3 sequence (DNA): TGCGCCAGCAGCCAACTTACAGGTTCTGGAAACACCATATATTTT.

This chain's CDR3 is CASKLQARETQYF. In nucleotides, the CDR3 is TGTGCCAGCAAGTTACAGGCGCGGGAGACCCAGTACTTC. The chain uses TRBV7-8 and TRBJ2-5, with D maybe TRBD1 (5 bases). The V gene lost 7 bases and the J gene lost 5 bases, with 14 bases spanning the gap. Germline CDR1 is SGHVS and CDR2 is FQNEAQ. The CDR3 has 13 amino acids.